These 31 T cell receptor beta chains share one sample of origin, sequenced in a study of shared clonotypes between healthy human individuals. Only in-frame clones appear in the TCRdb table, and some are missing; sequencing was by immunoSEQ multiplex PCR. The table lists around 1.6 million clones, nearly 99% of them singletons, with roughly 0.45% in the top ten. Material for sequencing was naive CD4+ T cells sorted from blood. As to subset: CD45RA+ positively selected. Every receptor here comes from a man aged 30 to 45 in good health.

As DNA, the CDR3 is TGTGCCAGCAGCTTTGACAGGGGGCGAGCGCAGCCCCAGCATTTT. This codes for CASSFDRGRAQPQHF. V is TRBV7-2 and J is TRBJ1-5; the match to TRBD1 covers 10 bases. V trimming: 3 bases; J trimming: 7 bases; junction bases outside the gene matches: 6. The germline V gene encodes CDR1 SGHTA and CDR2 FQGNSA. The CDR3 loop spans 15 amino acids.

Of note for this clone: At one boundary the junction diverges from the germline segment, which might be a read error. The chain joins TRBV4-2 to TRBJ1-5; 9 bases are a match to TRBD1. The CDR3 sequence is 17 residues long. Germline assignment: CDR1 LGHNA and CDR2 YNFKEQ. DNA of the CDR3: TGTGCCAGCAGCAAAGAGGGACAGGGCGACTTCAATCAGCCCCAGCATTTT. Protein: CASSKEGQGDFNQPQHF.

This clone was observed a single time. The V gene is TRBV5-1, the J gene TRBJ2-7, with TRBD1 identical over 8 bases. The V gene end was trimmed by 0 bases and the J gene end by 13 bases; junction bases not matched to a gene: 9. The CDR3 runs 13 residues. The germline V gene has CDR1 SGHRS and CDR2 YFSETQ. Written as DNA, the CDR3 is TGCGCCAGCAGCTTGGAAGGGGCAGGGGGCTTATACTTC. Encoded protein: CASSLEGAGGLYF.

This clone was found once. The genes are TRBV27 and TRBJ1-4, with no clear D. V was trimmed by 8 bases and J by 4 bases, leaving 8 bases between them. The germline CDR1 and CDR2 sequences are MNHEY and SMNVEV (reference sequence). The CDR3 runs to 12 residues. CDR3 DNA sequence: TGTGCCAGCCACGGATATAATGAAAAACTGTTTTTT. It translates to CASHGYNEKLFF.

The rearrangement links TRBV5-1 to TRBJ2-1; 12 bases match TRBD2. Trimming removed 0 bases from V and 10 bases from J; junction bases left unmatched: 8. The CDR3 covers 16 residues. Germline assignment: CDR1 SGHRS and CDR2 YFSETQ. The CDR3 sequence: CASSLDGTSGSKEQFF. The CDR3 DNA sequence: TGCGCCAGCAGCTTGGACGGGACTAGCGGGTCCAAAGAGCAGTTCTTC.

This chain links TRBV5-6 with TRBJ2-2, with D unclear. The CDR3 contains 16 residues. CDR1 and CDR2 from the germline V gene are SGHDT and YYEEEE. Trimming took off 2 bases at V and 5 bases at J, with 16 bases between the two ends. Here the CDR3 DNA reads TGTGCCAGCAGCTTTTTAGATCAGCAGCCGACCGGGGAGCTGTTTTTT. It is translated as CASSFLDQQPTGELFF.

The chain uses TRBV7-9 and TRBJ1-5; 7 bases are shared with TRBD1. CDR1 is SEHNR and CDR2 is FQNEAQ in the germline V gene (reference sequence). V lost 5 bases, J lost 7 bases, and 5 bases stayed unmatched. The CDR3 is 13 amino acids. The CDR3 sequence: CASSPRGAQPQHF. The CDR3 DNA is TGTGCCAGCAGCCCCAGGGGGGCCCAGCCCCAGCATTTT.

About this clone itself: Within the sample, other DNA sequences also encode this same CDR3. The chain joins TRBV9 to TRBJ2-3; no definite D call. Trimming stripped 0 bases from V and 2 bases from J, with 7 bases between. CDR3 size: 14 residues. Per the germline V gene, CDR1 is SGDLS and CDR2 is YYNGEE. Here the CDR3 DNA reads TGTGCCAGCAGCGTAGGGCCAAACACAGATACGCAGTATTTT. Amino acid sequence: CASSVGPNTDTQYF.

CDR3 bases: TGTGCCAGCAGCTCCACCCTCGGGACAGGGGTTGAGCAGTACTTC. Amino acids: CASSSTLGTGVEQYF. The chain has TRBV7-9 and TRBJ2-7; 10 nucleotides match TRBD1. V gave up 4 bases and J gave up 7 bases; unmatched junction bases: 10. Germline V gene lookup returns CDR1 SEHNR and CDR2 FQNEAQ (reference sequence). This CDR3 has 15 amino acids.

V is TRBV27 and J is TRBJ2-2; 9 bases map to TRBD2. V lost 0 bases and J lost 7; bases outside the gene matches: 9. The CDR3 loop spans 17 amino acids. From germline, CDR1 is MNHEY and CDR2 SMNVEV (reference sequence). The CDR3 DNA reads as TGTGCCAGCAGTTTATCCCAGGCGGGAGGGCCCAACGGGGAGCTGTTTTTT. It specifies CASSLSQAGGPNGELFF.

CDR3 bases: TGTGCCAGCAGCGTAGATGCGGGACAGTTGACTGAAGCTTTCTTT. This sequence encodes CASSVDAGQLTEAFF. The chain carries TRBV9 and TRBJ1-1, with 7 bases that match TRBD1. Per the germline V gene, CDR1 is SGDLS and CDR2 is YYNGEE. J was trimmed by 5 bases and V by 0 bases; bases with no gene match: 7. This CDR3 is built from 15 residues.

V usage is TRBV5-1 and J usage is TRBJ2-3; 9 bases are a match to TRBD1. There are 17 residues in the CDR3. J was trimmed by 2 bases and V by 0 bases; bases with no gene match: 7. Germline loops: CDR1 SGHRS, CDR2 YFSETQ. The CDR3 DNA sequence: TGCGCCAGCAGCTTGGAACCCGGGACAGGGCCCACAGATACGCAGTATTTT. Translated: CASSLEPGTGPTDTQYF.

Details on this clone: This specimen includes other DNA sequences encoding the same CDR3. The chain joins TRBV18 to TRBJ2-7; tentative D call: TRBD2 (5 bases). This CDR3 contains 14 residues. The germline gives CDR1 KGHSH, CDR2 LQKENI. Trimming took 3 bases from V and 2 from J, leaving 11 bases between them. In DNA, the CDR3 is TGTGCCAGCTCACCGCGGGCGGCCGCCTACGAGCAGTACTTC. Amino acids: CASSPRAAAYEQYF.

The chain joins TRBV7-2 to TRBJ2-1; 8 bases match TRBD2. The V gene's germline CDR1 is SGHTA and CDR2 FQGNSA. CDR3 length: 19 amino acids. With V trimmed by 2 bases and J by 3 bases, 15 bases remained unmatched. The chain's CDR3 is CASSLNPRLLAELYNEQFF. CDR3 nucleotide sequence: TGTGCCAGCAGCTTAAACCCACGACTACTAGCGGAACTCTACAATGAGCAGTTCTTC.

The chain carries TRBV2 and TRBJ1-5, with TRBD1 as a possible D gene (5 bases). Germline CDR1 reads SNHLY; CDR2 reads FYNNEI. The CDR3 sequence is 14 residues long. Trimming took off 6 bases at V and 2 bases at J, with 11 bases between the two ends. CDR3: CASRKGEGNQPQHF. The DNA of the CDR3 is TGTGCCAGCAGAAAAGGGGAGGGCAATCAGCCCCAGCATTTT.

CDR3 nucleotide sequence: TGTGCCAGCAGTTACTCGACTGGGACTAACACCATATATTTT. It encodes CASSYSTGTNTIYF. The chain links TRBV6-6 to TRBJ1-3; D may be TRBD1 (5 bases). Between the trimmed V and J ends, which lost 0 bases and 7 bases, there was a span of 10 bases. CDR3 length: 14 amino acids. Germline V gives CDR1 MNHNY, CDR2 SVGAGI (reference sequence).

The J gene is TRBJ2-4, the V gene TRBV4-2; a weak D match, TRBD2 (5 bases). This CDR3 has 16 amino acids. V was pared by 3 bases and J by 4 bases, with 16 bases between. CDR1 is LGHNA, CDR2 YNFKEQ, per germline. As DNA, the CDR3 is TGTGCCAGCAGCCAGAGGGCCTCGGTAATTAAAAACATTCAGTACTTC. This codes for CASSQRASVIKNIQYF.

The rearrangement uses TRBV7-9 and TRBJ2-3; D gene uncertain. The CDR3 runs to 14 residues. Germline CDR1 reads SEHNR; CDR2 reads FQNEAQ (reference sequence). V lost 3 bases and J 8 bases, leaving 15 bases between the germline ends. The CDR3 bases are TGTGCCAGCAGCTTTACCGACCGACCGGGTACGCAGTATTTT. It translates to CASSFTDRPGTQYF. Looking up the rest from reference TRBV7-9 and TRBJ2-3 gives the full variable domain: DTGVSQNPRHKITKRGQNVTFRCDPISEHNRLYWYRQTLGQGPEFLTYFQNEAQLEKSRLLSDRFSAERPKGSFSTLEIQRTEQGDSAMYLCASSFTDRPGTQYFGPGTRLTVL.

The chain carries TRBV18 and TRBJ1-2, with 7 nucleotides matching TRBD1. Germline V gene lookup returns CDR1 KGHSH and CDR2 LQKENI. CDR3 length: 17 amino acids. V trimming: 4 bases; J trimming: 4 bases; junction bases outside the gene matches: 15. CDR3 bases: TGTGCCAGCTCACAAGGGACCGGGACAGTCAACCGCTATGGCTACACCTTC. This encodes CASSQGTGTVNRYGYTF.

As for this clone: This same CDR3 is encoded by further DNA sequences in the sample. CDR3 protein: CASSPGQGISYEQYF. CDR3 bases: TGTGCCAGCTCACCCGGACAGGGTATCTCCTACGAGCAGTACTTC. The chain uses TRBV18 and TRBJ2-7; the match to TRBD1 covers 8 bases. CDR3 size: 15 residues. V lost 3 bases and J lost 0; bases outside the gene matches: 4. The germline V gene encodes CDR1 KGHSH and CDR2 LQKENI.

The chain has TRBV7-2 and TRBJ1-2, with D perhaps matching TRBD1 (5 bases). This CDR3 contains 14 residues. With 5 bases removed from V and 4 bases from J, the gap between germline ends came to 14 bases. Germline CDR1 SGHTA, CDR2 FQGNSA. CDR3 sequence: CASSPQTQGYGYTF. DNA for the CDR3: TGTGCCAGCAGCCCCCAAACGCAGGGCTATGGCTACACCTTC.

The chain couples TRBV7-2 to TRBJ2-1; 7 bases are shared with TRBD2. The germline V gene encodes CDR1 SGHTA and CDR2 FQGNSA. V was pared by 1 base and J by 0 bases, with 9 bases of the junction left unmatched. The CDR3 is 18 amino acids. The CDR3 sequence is CASSLEGLGSSSYNEQFF. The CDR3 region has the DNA TGTGCCAGCAGCTTAGAAGGACTAGGCTCGAGCTCCTACAATGAGCAGTTCTTC.

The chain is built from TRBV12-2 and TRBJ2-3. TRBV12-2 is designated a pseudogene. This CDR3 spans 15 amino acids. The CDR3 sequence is CAPNFKTRKTDTQYF. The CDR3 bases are TGTGCACCCAATTTTAAGACCCGGAAAACAGATACGCAGTATTTT.

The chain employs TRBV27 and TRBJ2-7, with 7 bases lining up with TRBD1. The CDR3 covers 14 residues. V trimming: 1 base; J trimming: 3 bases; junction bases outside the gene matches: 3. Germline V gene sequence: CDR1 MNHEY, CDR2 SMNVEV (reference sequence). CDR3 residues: CASSLFGQDYEQYF. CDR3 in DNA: TGTGCCAGCAGTTTATTCGGACAGGACTACGAGCAGTACTTC.

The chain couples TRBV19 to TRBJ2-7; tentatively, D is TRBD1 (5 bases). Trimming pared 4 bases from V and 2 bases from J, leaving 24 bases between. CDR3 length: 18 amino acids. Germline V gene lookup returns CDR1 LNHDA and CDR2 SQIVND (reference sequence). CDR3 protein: CASSTLLLTVHFTYEQYF. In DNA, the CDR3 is TGTGCCAGTAGTACCCTCCTGCTGACAGTCCACTTTACCTACGAGCAGTACTTC.

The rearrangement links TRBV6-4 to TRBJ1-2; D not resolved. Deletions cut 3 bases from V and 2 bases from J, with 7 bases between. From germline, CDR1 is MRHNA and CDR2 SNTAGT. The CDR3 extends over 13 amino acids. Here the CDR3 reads CASSEGNNYGYTF. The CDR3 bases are TGTGCCAGCAGTGAGGGGAACAACTATGGCTACACCTTC.

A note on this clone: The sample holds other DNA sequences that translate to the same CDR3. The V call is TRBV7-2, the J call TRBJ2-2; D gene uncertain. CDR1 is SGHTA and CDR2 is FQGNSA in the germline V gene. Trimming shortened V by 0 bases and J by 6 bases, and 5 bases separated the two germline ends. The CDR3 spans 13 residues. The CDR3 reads CASSLARSGELFF. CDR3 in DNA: TGTGCCAGCAGCTTAGCGAGGTCCGGGGAGCTGTTTTTT.

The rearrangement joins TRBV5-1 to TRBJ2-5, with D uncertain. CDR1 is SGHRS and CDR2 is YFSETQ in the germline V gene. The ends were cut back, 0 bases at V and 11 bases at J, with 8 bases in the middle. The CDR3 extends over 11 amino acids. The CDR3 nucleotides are TGCGCCAGCAGCTTGGATGGGGTACAGTACTTC. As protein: CASSLDGVQYF.

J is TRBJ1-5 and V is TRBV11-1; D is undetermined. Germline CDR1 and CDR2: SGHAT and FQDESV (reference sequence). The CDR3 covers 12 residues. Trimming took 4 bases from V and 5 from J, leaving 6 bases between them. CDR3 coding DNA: TGTGCCAGCAGCTCGAGGGATCAGCCCCAGCATTTT. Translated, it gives CASSSRDQPQHF.

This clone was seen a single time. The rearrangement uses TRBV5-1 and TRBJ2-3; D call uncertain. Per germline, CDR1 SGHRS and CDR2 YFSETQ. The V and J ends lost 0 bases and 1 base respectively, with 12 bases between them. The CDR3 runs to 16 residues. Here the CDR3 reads CASSLVASLGTDTQYF. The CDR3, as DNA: TGCGCCAGCAGCTTGGTTGCCTCCCTGGGCACAGATACGCAGTATTTT.

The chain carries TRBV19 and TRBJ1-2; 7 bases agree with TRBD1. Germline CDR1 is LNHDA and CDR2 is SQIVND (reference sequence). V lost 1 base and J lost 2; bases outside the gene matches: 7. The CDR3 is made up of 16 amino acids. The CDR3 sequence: CASSIVGSGQNYGYTF. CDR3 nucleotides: TGTGCCAGTAGTATAGTGGGTTCGGGACAGAACTATGGCTACACCTTC.